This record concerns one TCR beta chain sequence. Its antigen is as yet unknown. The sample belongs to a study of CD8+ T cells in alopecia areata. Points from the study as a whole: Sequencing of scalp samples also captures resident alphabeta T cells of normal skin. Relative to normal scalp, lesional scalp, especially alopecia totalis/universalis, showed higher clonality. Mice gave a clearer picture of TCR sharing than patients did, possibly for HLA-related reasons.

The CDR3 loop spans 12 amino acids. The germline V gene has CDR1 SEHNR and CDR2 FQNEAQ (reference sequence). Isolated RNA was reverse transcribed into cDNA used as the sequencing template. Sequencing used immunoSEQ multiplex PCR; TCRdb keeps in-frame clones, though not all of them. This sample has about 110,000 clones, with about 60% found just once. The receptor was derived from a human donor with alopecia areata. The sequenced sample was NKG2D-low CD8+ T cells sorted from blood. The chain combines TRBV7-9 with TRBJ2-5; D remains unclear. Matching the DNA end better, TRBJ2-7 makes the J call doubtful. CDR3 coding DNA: TGTGCCAGCAGCTTCGGCACCTACGAGCAGTACTTC. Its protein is CASSFGTYEQYF.